This record concerns one TCR beta chain sequence. Per the study methods: Estimated nucleated cell counts came from reference gene primer amplification. Some clones are missing from TCRdb's copy, which holds only in-frame ones; the method was immunoSEQ multiplex PCR. V and J calls and clone size are as listed in that table; D and trimming were resolved from the DNA. The table lists around 370,000 clones, almost 90% of them singletons. CDR1 is ENHRY, CDR2 SYGVKD, per germline. The V and J ends lost 8 bases and 0 bases respectively, with 8 bases between them. This CDR3 is built from 14 residues. The data are from a study of blood T cell repertoires in COVID-19. Patients from Seattle were sampled longitudinally, starting during active infection.

The chain combines TRBV10-3 with TRBJ1-6; D gene uncertain. The sample was peripheral blood. The receptor's source is a woman in her 70s with COVID-19, enrolled during active disease. CDR3 nucleotide sequence: TGTGCCATCCGAACCAGCTCCTATAATTCACCCCTCCACTTT. Protein sequence: CAIRTSSYNSPLHF.